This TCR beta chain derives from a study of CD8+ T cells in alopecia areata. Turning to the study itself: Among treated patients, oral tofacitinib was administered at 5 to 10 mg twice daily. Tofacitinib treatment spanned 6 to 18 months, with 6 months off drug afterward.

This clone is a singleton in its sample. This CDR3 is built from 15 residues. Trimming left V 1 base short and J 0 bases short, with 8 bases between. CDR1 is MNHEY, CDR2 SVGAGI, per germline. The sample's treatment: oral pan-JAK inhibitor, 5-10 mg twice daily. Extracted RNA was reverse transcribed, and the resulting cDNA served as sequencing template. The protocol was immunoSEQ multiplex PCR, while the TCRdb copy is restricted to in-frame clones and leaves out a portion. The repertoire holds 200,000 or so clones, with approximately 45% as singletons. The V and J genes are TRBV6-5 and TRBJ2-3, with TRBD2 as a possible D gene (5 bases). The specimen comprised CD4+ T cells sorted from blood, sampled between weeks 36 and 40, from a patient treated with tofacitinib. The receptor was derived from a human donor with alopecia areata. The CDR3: CASSYWSGSTDTQYF. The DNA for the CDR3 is TGTGCCAGCAGTTACTGGTCGGGAAGCACAGATACGCAGTATTTT.